This is a list of T cell receptor beta chains from one sample in a study of cytomegalovirus exposure and HLA in healthy donors. Measured with immunoSEQ multiplex PCR; TCRdb has only the in-frame clones, and not every one. Among more than 85,000 clones, around 75% were seen once, and the ten largest hold about 6.9%. The sequenced material came from PBMCs. The source of these receptors is a man aged 25 to 45 in good health and CMV-seropositive. The conserved cysteine and the conserved F or W are not part of the CDR3 here. Fields, in order: J gene, CDR3 length, V gene, CDR3 protein.

TRBJ2-5,12,TRBV6-1,AANPGTSQETQY
TRBJ1-4,13,TRBV6-5,ASSYSLRSNEKLF
TRBJ1-6,13,TRBV9,ASSAEKGANSPLH
TRBJ1-4,15,TRBV4-1,ASSQDSRGTGGGLLF
TRBJ2-7,12,TRBV6-5,ASSYSGGSRQQY
TRBJ2-7,12,TRBV19,ASSKGRNTYEQY
TRBJ1-2,11,TRBV2,ASSPGQGIGYT
TRBJ1-6,15,TRBV6-1,ASSEVGGSSYNSPLH
TRBJ1-1,13,TRBV9,ASSVVTGEGTEAF
TRBJ1-6,13,TRBV6-1,ASSGRQGDNSPLH
TRBJ2-7,13,TRBV11-2,ASSSYRGSRLEQY
TRBJ2-3,13,TRBV7-8,ASSKTSGYTDTQY
TRBJ2-7,11,TRBV4-1,ASSQDPGFEQY
TRBJ1-4,12,TRBV10-3,AISESTAGEKLF
TRBJ1-4,12,TRBV2,ASTRRGVNEKLF
TRBJ1-1,12,TRBV4-2,ASSQAPRQQRAF
TRBJ1-4,14,TRBV4-1,ASSQVRTGELGKLF
TRBJ1-2,11,TRBV4-1,ASSQAVNYGYT
-,11,TRBV5-8,ASSFGRGGEQY
TRBJ2-1,11,TRBV30,AWDLTGGTEQF
TRBJ1-2,13,TRBV4-1,ASSQDGRPTYGYT
TRBJ2-5,13,TRBV5-6,ASSLGFPGVETQY
TRBJ1-5,13,TRBV25-1,ASSAGGLGNQPQH
TRBJ2-5,12,TRBV5-4,ASSDGQEGETQY
TRBJ2-3,14,TRBV5-4,ASSPPGRGAGDTQY
TRBJ1-5,13,TRBV2,ASSRDIQRNQPQH
TRBJ2-5,13,TRBV6-5,ASRPPRDREETQY